This T cell receptor beta chain was identified in a study of T cells in Graves' hyperthyroidism and ophthalmopathy. The length of the CDR3 is 16 residues. Germline V gene sequence: CDR1 SGHDT, CDR2 YYEEEE. The ends lost 0 bases at V and 2 bases at J; junction bases unmatched: 4. Amplification of TCR beta CDR3 regions used RNA as the template. The HTBI set primed first-round TCR CDR3 RT-PCR. Each CDR3 protein gets one entry after TCRdb re-called the multiplex PCR reads with MiXCR. The sample records about 180,000 distinct CDR3 sequences, over 15% being singletons. Study results and caveats: Most clonotypes that expanded in the thyroid above 0.001 also showed up in blood. Model predictions of ophthalmopathy came a median around 6.5 months before onset.

This clonotype was seen repeatedly, ten times or more. Antigen unknown. Material: blood. The TCR sequence derives from a woman aged 50 to 60 with Graves' hyperthyroidism. This sequence joins TRBV5-6 and TRBJ2-3; 9 bases match TRBD2. CDR3 nucleotide sequence: TGTGCCAGCAGCTTGGGGCGGGGGGGCTTCACAGATACGCAGTATTTT. It translates to CASSLGRGGFTDTQYF.